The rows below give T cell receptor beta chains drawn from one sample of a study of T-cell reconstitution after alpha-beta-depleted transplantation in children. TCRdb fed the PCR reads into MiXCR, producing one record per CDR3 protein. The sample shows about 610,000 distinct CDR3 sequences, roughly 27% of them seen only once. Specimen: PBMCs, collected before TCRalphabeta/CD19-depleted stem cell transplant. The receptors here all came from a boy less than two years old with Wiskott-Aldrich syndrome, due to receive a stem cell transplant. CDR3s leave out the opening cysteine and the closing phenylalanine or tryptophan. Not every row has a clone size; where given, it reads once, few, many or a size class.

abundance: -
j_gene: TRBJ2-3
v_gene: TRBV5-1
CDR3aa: ASSLEWTSTDTQY

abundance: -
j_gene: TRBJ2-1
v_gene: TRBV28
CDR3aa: ASSDGTSGRNEQF

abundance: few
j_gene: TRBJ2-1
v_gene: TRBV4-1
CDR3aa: ASSQDQSSATYNEQF

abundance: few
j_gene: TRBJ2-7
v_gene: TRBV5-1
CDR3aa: ASSLALAGANLIYEQY

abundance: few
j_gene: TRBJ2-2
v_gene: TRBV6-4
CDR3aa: ASPTSGMIGELF

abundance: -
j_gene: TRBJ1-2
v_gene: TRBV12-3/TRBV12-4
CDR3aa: ASSLYLTQGAGGYT

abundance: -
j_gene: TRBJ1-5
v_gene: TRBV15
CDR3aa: ATSRAGGQSNQPQH

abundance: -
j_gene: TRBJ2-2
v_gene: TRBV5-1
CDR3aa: ASSPDKANTGELF

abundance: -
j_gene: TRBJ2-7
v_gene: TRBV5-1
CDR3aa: ASSHGRNSYEQY

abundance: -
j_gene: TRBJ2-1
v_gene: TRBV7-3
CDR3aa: ASRASGSLNEQF

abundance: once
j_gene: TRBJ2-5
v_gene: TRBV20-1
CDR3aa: SARRGAGGETQY

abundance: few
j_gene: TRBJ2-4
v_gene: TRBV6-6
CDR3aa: ASSYGTGEQY

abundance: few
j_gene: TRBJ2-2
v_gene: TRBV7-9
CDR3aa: ASSLVGGPSYTGELF

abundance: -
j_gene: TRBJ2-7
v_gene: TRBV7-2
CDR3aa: ASSLIQGSYEQY

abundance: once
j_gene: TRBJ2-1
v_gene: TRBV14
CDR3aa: ASSHPRDHTSGRKEGDYNEQF

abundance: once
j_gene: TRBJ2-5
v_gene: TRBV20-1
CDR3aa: SASSSTSQETQY